This T cell receptor beta chain was retrieved from a study of T cell changes during pregnancy in multiple sclerosis. Germline V gives CDR1 SQVTM, CDR2 ANQGSEA. With 3 bases removed from V and 5 bases from J, the gap between germline ends came to 19 bases. There are 15 residues in the CDR3. Measured with immunoSEQ multiplex PCR; TCRdb has only the in-frame clones, and not every one. The table includes around 61,000 clones, around 91% detected once. The V and J genes are TRBV29-1 and TRBJ1-2, with D unresolved. The sequence was obtained from a female donor in good health, enrolled as a control in a pregnancy study. The sequenced sample was peripheral blood, obtained in the third trimester of pregnancy. The DNA of the CDR3 is TGCAGCGTTGAGTCTTCCCGGGGATATGGGTATGGCTACACCTTC. It encodes CSVESSRGYGYGYTF.